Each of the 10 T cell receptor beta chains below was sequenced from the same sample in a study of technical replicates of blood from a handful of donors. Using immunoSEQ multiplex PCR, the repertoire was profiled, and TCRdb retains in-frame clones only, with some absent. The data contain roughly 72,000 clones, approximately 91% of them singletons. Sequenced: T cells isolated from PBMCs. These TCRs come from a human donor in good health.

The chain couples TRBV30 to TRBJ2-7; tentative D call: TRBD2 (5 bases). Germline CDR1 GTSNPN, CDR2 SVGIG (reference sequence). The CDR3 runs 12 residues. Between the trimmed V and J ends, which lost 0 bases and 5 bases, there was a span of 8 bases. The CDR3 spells CAWSVNGNEQYF. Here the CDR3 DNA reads TGTGCCTGGAGTGTAAACGGGAACGAGCAGTACTTC. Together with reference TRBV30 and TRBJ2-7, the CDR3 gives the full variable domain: SQTIHQWPATLVQPVGSPLSLECTVEGTSNPNLYWYRQAAGRGLQLLFYSVGIGQISSEVPQNLSASRPQDRQFILSSKKLLLSDSGFYLCAWSVNGNEQYFGPGTRLTVT.

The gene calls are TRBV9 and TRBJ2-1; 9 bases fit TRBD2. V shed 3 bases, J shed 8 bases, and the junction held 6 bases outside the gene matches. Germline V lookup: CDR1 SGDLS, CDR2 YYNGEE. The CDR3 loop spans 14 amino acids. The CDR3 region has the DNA TGTGCCAGCAGCGCGGAGCGGGAGGAGGATGAGCAGTTCTTC. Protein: CASSAEREEDEQFF.

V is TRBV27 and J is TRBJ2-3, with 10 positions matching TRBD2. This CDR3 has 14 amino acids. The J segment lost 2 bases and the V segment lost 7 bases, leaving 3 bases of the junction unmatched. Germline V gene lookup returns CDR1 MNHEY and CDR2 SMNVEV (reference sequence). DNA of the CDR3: TGTGCCAGCAAAAGCGGGAGGGCCACAGATACGCAGTATTTT. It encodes CASKSGRATDTQYF.

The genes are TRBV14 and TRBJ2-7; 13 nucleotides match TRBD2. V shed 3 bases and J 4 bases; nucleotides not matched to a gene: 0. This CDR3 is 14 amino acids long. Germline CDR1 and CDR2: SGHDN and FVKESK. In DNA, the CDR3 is TGTGCCAGCAGCCAGGGACTAGCGGGATACGAGCAGTACTTC. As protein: CASSQGLAGYEQYF.

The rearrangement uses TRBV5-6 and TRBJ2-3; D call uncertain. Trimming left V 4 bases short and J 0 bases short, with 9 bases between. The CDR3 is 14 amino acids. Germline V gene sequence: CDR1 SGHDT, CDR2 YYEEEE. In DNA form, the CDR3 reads TGTGCCAGCAGCATTGACTTTAGCACAGATACGCAGTATTTT. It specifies CASSIDFSTDTQYF. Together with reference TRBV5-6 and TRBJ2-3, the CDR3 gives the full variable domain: DAGVTQSPTHLIKTRGQQVTLRCSPKSGHDTVSWYQQALGQGPQFIFQYYEEEERQRGNFPDRFSGHQFPNYSSELNVNALLLGDSALYLCASSIDFSTDTQYFGPGTRLTVL.

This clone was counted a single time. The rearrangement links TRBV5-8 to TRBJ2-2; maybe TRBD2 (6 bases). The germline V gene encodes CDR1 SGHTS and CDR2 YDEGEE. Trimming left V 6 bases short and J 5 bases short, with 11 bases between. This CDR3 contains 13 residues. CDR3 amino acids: CASIPRGTGELFF. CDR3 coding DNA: TGTGCCAGCATCCCACGGGGGACCGGGGAGCTGTTTTTT.

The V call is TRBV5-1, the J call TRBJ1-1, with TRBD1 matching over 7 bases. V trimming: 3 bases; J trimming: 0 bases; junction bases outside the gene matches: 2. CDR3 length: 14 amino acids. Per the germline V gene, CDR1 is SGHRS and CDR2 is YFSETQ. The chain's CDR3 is CASSSGGVNTEAFF. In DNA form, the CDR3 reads TGCGCCAGCAGCTCAGGGGGAGTGAACACTGAAGCTTTCTTT.

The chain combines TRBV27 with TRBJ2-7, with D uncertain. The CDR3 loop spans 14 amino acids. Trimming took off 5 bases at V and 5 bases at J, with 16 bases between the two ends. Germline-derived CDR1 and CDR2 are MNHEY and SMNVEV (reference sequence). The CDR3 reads CASSPTVLVNEQYF. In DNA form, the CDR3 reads TGTGCCAGCAGTCCCACCGTGCTAGTCAACGAGCAGTACTTC.

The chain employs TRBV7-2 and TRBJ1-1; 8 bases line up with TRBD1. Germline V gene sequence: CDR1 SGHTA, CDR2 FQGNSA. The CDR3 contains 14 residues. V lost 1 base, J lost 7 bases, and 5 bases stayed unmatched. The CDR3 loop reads CASSLERTGYEAFF. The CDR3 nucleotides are TGTGCCAGCAGCTTAGAGAGGACAGGGTATGAAGCTTTCTTT.

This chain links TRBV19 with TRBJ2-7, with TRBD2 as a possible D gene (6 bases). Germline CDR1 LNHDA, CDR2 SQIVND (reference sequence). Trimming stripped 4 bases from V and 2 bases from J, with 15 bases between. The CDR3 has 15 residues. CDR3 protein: CASSTRLETTYEQYF. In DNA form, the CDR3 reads TGTGCCAGTAGTACCAGACTAGAGACGACCTACGAGCAGTACTTC.